This TCR beta chain is from a study of T cell responses to AZD1222 COVID-19 vaccine. Study findings and constraints: Just 5 to 7 AZD1222 recipients tested seropositive at baseline.

Assay used: immunoSEQ multiplex PCR; TCRdb lists only in-frame clones, some missing. The data hold around 140,000 clones, with around nine tenths observed a single time. This CDR3 has 19 residues. Germline CDR1 reads SGHVS; CDR2 reads FNYEAQ. V was pared by 6 bases and J by 4 bases, with 17 bases of the junction left unmatched. With respect to this clone: Its antigen remains unknown.

The sequence was obtained from an adult in good health. This rearrangement joins TRBV7-6 to TRBJ2-3; TRBD2 aligns across 12 bases. The sample was peripheral blood, taken on day 0 of AZD1222 vaccination. The chain's CDR3 is CASSPRVSGLAGRADTQYF. CDR3 DNA: TGTGCCAGCAGTCCTCGCGTTAGTGGACTAGCGGGGAGGGCAGATACGCAGTATTTT.